The rows below give T cell receptor beta chains drawn from one sample of a study of CD8 T cells in ankylosing spondylitis. TCRdb re-called the 5' RACE reads through MiXCR, storing one row per CDR3 protein. The table lists under 130,000 distinct CDR3 sequences, 24% of them singletons. Sequencing used synovial fluid, either unsorted or a sorted T cell fraction (not recorded which). Source of these receptors: a male donor with ankylosing spondylitis. CDR3s include the opening cysteine and the closing phenylalanine or tryptophan. The order of the fields is CDR3 protein, CDR3 length, V gene, J gene, clone size. Rows give clone size only sometimes, using once, few, many, or a class for an expanded clone.

CDR3aa: CAIRRLAGATNTGELFF; len: 17; v_gene: TRBV10-3; j_gene: TRBJ2-2; abundance: few
CDR3aa: CASSRGETSGYTF; len: 13; v_gene: TRBV7-2; j_gene: TRBJ1-2; abundance: few
CDR3aa: CASGIVGIIQYF; len: 12; v_gene: TRBV12-3/TRBV12-4; j_gene: TRBJ2-4; abundance: NA
CDR3aa: CASNGHLQETQYF; len: 13; v_gene: TRBV14; j_gene: TRBJ2-5; abundance: NA
CDR3aa: CASSPRGGKSSYNEQFF; len: 17; v_gene: TRBV7-2; j_gene: TRBJ2-1; abundance: NA
CDR3aa: CATSDTNTGELFF; len: 13; v_gene: TRBV24-1; j_gene: TRBJ2-2; abundance: many
CDR3aa: CASSLGAGGRETQYF; len: 15; v_gene: TRBV7-9; j_gene: TRBJ2-5; abundance: NA
CDR3aa: CASSKSGFGYGYTF; len: 14; v_gene: TRBV27; j_gene: TRBJ1-2; abundance: NA
CDR3aa: CASSLSGNSGNTIYF; len: 15; v_gene: TRBV5-5; j_gene: TRBJ1-3; abundance: few
CDR3aa: CASNKGLMNTEAFF; len: 14; v_gene: TRBV6-1; j_gene: TRBJ1-1; abundance: NA
CDR3aa: CSARASGRAGEQFF; len: 14; v_gene: TRBV20-1; j_gene: TRBJ2-1; abundance: many
CDR3aa: CASSRLLAGGTGELFF; len: 16; v_gene: TRBV12-3/TRBV12-4; j_gene: TRBJ2-2; abundance: few
CDR3aa: CATSDPTRTGWTGELFF; len: 17; v_gene: TRBV24-1; j_gene: TRBJ2-2; abundance: few
CDR3aa: CSVVRTMNTEAFF; len: 13; v_gene: TRBV29-1; j_gene: TRBJ1-1; abundance: NA
CDR3aa: CSVKVAGVADTQYF; len: 14; v_gene: TRBV29-1; j_gene: TRBJ2-3; abundance: NA
CDR3aa: CASSLEAGQGYNEQFF; len: 16; v_gene: TRBV7-2; j_gene: TRBJ2-1; abundance: few
CDR3aa: CSARGTRQSDTQYF; len: 14; v_gene: TRBV20-1; j_gene: TRBJ2-3; abundance: few
CDR3aa: CSARDYGSLLGYTF; len: 14; v_gene: TRBV20-1; j_gene: TRBJ1-2; abundance: many
CDR3aa: CSARAQVSYEQYF; len: 13; v_gene: TRBV20-1; j_gene: TRBJ2-7; abundance: many
CDR3aa: CASSTQGTGGQPQHF; len: 15; v_gene: TRBV19; j_gene: TRBJ1-5; abundance: NA
CDR3aa: CAISESRSEAFF; len: 12; v_gene: TRBV10-3; j_gene: TRBJ1-1; abundance: NA
CDR3aa: CASSSGLAGYEQYF; len: 14; v_gene: TRBV7-8; j_gene: TRBJ2-7; abundance: few
CDR3aa: CASSLVSAAAGELFF; len: 15; v_gene: TRBV7-8; j_gene: TRBJ2-2; abundance: many
CDR3aa: CASSLLGLDNEQFF; len: 14; v_gene: TRBV5-1; j_gene: TRBJ2-1; abundance: NA
CDR3aa: CASSLWDTGELFF; len: 13; v_gene: TRBV5-1; j_gene: TRBJ2-2; abundance: NA
CDR3aa: CASSFEGGETQYF; len: 13; v_gene: TRBV5-1; j_gene: TRBJ2-5; abundance: once
CDR3aa: CASSLDVAGGYNEQFF; len: 16; v_gene: TRBV7-2; j_gene: TRBJ2-1; abundance: few
CDR3aa: CASSDSGDSAEAFF; len: 14; v_gene: TRBV10-1; j_gene: TRBJ1-1; abundance: few
CDR3aa: CASSSVFGSEAFF; len: 13; v_gene: TRBV7-9; j_gene: TRBJ1-1; abundance: NA
CDR3aa: CASSEQGLGEETQYF; len: 15; v_gene: TRBV5-1; j_gene: TRBJ2-5; abundance: few
CDR3aa: CASGRAGGDEQFF; len: 13; v_gene: TRBV12-5; j_gene: TRBJ2-1; abundance: few
CDR3aa: CASSRMRGEADTQYF; len: 15; v_gene: TRBV5-4; j_gene: TRBJ2-3; abundance: NA
CDR3aa: CASSLDRVGANVLTF; len: 15; v_gene: TRBV5-1; j_gene: TRBJ2-6; abundance: few
CDR3aa: CSARQSSGNTIYF; len: 13; v_gene: TRBV29-1; j_gene: TRBJ1-3; abundance: many
CDR3aa: CASSQDLNEQFF; len: 12; v_gene: TRBV14; j_gene: TRBJ2-1; abundance: NA
CDR3aa: CASSLKLAGGPYGTDTQYF; len: 19; v_gene: TRBV9; j_gene: TRBJ2-3; abundance: many
CDR3aa: CASSFRARDSFEQPQHF; len: 17; v_gene: TRBV6-5; j_gene: TRBJ1-5; abundance: few
CDR3aa: CASSFSGGNTIYF; len: 13; v_gene: TRBV11-2; j_gene: TRBJ1-3; abundance: NA
CDR3aa: CSGVTGGDRSNQPQHF; len: 16; v_gene: TRBV20-1; j_gene: TRBJ1-5; abundance: NA
CDR3aa: CASSLVTDTEAFF; len: 13; v_gene: TRBV5-8; j_gene: TRBJ1-1; abundance: few
CDR3aa: CSVEAQGSSYNEQFF; len: 15; v_gene: TRBV29-1; j_gene: TRBJ2-1; abundance: few
CDR3aa: CSAGQGVGELFF; len: 12; v_gene: TRBV20-1; j_gene: TRBJ2-2; abundance: NA
CDR3aa: CASLQGAGTEAFF; len: 13; v_gene: TRBV6-1; j_gene: TRBJ1-1; abundance: few
CDR3aa: CASTSGGVSSYNSPLHF; len: 17; v_gene: TRBV27; j_gene: TRBJ1-6; abundance: NA
CDR3aa: CAWSVPGLSTEAFF; len: 14; v_gene: TRBV30; j_gene: TRBJ1-1; abundance: NA
CDR3aa: CASSQALAYNEQFF; len: 14; v_gene: TRBV5-4; j_gene: TRBJ2-1; abundance: NA
CDR3aa: CASSQGLAGPDTQYF; len: 15; v_gene: TRBV5-8; j_gene: TRBJ2-3; abundance: NA
CDR3aa: CSARRAGGETQYF; len: 13; v_gene: TRBV20-1; j_gene: TRBJ2-5; abundance: few
CDR3aa: CATSRDFDRTGRGETQYF; len: 18; v_gene: TRBV15; j_gene: TRBJ2-5; abundance: few
CDR3aa: CSARVQLGYNEQFF; len: 14; v_gene: TRBV20-1; j_gene: TRBJ2-1; abundance: NA
CDR3aa: CSVGPTLNEQFF; len: 12; v_gene: TRBV29-1; j_gene: TRBJ2-1; abundance: NA
CDR3aa: CASSLRLPPNEQFF; len: 14; v_gene: TRBV7-2; j_gene: TRBJ2-1; abundance: NA
CDR3aa: CASSPPGLDYEQYF; len: 14; v_gene: TRBV18; j_gene: TRBJ2-7; abundance: NA
CDR3aa: CASSEDTLETQYF; len: 13; v_gene: TRBV2; j_gene: TRBJ2-5; abundance: NA
CDR3aa: CASSFSAGGPIEQFF; len: 15; v_gene: TRBV27; j_gene: TRBJ2-1; abundance: few
CDR3aa: CASSQDMMGLAGPANTGELFF; len: 21; v_gene: TRBV4-1; j_gene: TRBJ2-2; abundance: many
CDR3aa: CASSSTRTGREQYF; len: 14; v_gene: TRBV12-3/TRBV12-4; j_gene: TRBJ2-7; abundance: few